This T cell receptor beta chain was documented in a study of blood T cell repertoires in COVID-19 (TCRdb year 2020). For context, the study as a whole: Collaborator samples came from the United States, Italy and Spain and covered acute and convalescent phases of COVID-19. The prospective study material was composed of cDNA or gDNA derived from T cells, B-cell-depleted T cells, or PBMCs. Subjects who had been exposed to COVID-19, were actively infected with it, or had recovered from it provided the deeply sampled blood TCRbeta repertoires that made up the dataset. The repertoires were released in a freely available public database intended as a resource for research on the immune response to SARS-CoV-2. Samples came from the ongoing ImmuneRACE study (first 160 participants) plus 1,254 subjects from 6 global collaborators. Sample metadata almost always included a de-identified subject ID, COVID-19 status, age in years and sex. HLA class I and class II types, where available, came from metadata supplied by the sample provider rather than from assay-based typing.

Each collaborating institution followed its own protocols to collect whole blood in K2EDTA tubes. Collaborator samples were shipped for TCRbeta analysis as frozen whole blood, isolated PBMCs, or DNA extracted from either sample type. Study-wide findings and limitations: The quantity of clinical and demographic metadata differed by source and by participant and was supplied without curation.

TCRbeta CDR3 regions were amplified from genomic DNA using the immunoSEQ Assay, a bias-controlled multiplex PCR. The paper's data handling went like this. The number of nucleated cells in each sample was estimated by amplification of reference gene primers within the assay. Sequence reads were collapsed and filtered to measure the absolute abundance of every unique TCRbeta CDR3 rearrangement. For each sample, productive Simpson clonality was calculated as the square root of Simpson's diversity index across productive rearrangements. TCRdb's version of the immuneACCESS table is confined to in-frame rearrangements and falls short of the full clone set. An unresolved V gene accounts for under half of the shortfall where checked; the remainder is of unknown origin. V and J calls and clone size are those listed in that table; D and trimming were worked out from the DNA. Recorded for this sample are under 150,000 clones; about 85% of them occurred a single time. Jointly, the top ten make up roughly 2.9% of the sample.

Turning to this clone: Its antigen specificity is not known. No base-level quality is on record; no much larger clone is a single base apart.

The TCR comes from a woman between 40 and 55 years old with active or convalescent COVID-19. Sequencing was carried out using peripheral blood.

The nucleotide sequence is TGTGCCAGCAGTTATTCGGGTATCTACGAGCAGTACTTC. Translated, this is CASSYSGIYEQYF. The chain uses TRBV6-5 and TRBJ2-7, with the D gene not clear enough to name. Its CDR3 holds 13 amino acids, cysteine through phenylalanine. This entry keeps only the CDR3 DNA: 39 bases, framed from base 1. V loses 3 bases of germline sequence and J loses 3 bases, and the interval between the two ends is 9 bases. For CDR1 and CDR2, the germline V gene lists MNHEY and SVGAGI.